The 31 T cell receptor beta chains below all came from one sample that was sequenced in a study of CD8+ T cells in alopecia areata. The treatment here: oral pan-JAK inhibitor, 5-10 mg twice daily. The sequencing template was cDNA reverse transcribed from extracted RNA. The method was immunoSEQ multiplex PCR; TCRdb's version includes in-frame clones alone and lacks a portion of them. The sample includes about 200,000 clones, more than 45% of them seen just once. The sequences come from CD4+ T cells sorted from blood, collected at week 4, from a patient treated with tofacitinib. Receptor source: a human donor with alopecia areata.

V gene TRBV2 combines with J gene TRBJ2-1, with D uncertain. The germline CDR1 and CDR2 sequences are SNHLY and FYNNEI. The V end was cut by 5 bases, the J end by 7 bases, with 6 bases between. The CDR3 sequence is 11 residues long. The CDR3 is CASSPQNEQFF. For the CDR3, the DNA is TGTGCCAGCAGTCCCCAAAATGAGCAGTTCTTC.

This chain links TRBV12-5 with TRBJ1-3; D not resolved. CDR1 and CDR2 from the germline V gene are LGHNT and FRNRAP. V lost 2 bases, J lost 3 bases, and 5 bases lay in between. The CDR3 is 13 amino acids. CDR3 coding DNA: TGTGCTAGTGGTTTGTCCGGTGGAAACACCATATATTTT. Its protein is CASGLSGGNTIYF.

This clone was counted once. The chain employs TRBV5-1 and TRBJ2-1; D tentatively fits TRBD1 or TRBD2 (5 bases each). Per germline, CDR1 SGHRS and CDR2 YFSETQ. Trimming shortened V by 2 bases and J by 8 bases, and 11 bases separated the two germline ends. The CDR3 spans 13 residues. The CDR3 DNA is TGCGCCAGCAGCTTTTCAGTGGGGGATGAGCAGTTCTTC. Translating gives CASSFSVGDEQFF.

J is TRBJ2-3 and V is TRBV30, with D perhaps being TRBD1 or TRBD2 (5 bases each). With 2 bases removed from V and 1 base from J, the gap between germline ends came to 13 bases. Germline V gene lookup returns CDR1 GTSNPN and CDR2 SVGIG (reference sequence). This CDR3 contains 15 residues. The CDR3, as DNA: TGTGCCTGGAGTATCGTAGTGGGGGGCACAGATACGCAGTATTTT. Amino acid sequence: CAWSIVVGGTDTQYF.

This rearrangement joins TRBV6-6 to TRBJ1-2, with 7 nucleotides matching TRBD1. Germline V gives CDR1 MNHNY, CDR2 SVGAGI (reference sequence). The CDR3 is 13 amino acids. V shed 7 bases, J shed 9 bases, and the junction held 11 bases outside the gene matches. As DNA, the CDR3 is TGTGCCAGCAAAGGACAGGCTCCTGGGAGCTACACCTTC. Amino acid sequence: CASKGQAPGSYTF.

This clone turned up a few times. J is TRBJ1-4 and V is TRBV4-3; D is uncertain. Trimming took off 4 bases at V and 7 bases at J, with 13 bases between the two ends. Germline CDR1 LGHNA, CDR2 YSLEER. The CDR3 totals 14 residues. CDR3: CASSPEARVEKLFF. The CDR3 DNA sequence: TGCGCCAGCAGCCCCGAAGCCCGGGTTGAAAAACTGTTTTTT.

This sequence joins TRBV29-1 and TRBJ1-2; D not certain. This CDR3 comprises 14 residues. The V end lost 0 bases, the J end lost 8 bases, and 16 bases lay between the germline ends. The germline V gene encodes CDR1 SQVTM and CDR2 ANQGSEA. The CDR3 reads CSVEDKVTSGGYTF. The CDR3 DNA is TGCAGCGTTGAAGATAAAGTAACCTCGGGGGGCTACACCTTC.

The V and J genes are TRBV29-1 and TRBJ1-5, with TRBD1 as a possible D gene (5 bases). Germline loops: CDR1 SQVTM, CDR2 ANQGSEA. V lost 4 bases, J lost 4 bases, and 8 bases lay in between. The CDR3 runs 12 residues. The CDR3 is CSVGQPNQPQHF. The CDR3 bases are TGCAGCGTTGGACAGCCTAATCAGCCCCAGCATTTT.

This clone has a count of ten or more. The CDR3 protein is CASSSRRGGIIGETQYF. The DNA of the CDR3 is TGCGCCAGCAGCTCCCGCCGCGGAGGGATAATCGGGGAGACCCAGTACTTC. The J gene is TRBJ2-5, the V gene TRBV5-1; D is perhaps TRBD2 (6 bases). The CDR3 spans 17 residues. The V end lost 3 bases, the J end lost 5 bases, and 23 bases lay between the germline ends. CDR1 is SGHRS and CDR2 is YFSETQ in the germline V gene.

In the case of this clone: One end of the junction fails to match germline, which may point to a read error. The genes are TRBV30 and TRBJ2-7; 9 bases match TRBD1. This CDR3 comprises 12 residues. CDR1 and CDR2 (germline): GTSNPN, SVGIG (reference sequence). CDR3 sequence reads: CAWTDGQGPTHF. As DNA, the CDR3 is TGTGCCTGGACGGATGGACAGGGGCCTACACACTTC.

This chain links TRBV18 with TRBJ1-2; D remains unclear. The CDR3 runs to 14 residues. Per germline, CDR1 KGHSH and CDR2 LQKENI. Trimming cost V 3 bases and J 2 bases, with 10 bases left between them. CDR3 nucleotides: TGTGCCAGCTCACCTGGAGAAGCCAACTATGGCTACACCTTC. Its protein is CASSPGEANYGYTF.

The genes are TRBV27 and TRBJ1-2; 8 bases match TRBD1. CDR3 size: 16 residues. Trimming cost V 2 bases and J 4 bases; bases outside gene matches: 9. Germline CDR1 MNHEY, CDR2 SMNVEV (reference sequence). CDR3 in DNA: TGTGCCAGCAGTTTAAACGGACAGGGAAGGATCTATGGCTACACCTTC. Its protein is CASSLNGQGRIYGYTF.

The chain uses TRBV19 and TRBJ1-1; D unresolved. Germline V CDR1 and CDR2: LNHDA, SQIVND (reference sequence). V was pared by 6 bases and J by 1 base, with 9 bases between. The CDR3 extends over 13 amino acids. CDR3 region: CASSSTSNTEAFF. The DNA for the CDR3 is TGTGCCAGTAGCTCAACTTCGAACACTGAAGCTTTCTTT.

The chain uses TRBV10-3 and TRBJ1-1; the D gene is possibly TRBD1 (5 bases). The CDR3 is made up of 14 amino acids. The V end was cut by 3 bases, the J end by 2 bases, with 10 bases between. The germline V gene encodes CDR1 ENHRY and CDR2 SYGVKD. In DNA, the CDR3 is TGTGCCATCAGTGATCGGGGGGAAAACACTGAAGCTTTCTTT. Residues: CAISDRGENTEAFF.

This clone was seen a few times. No DNA is shown, since the ends of the CDR3 on it are uncertain; the CDR3 is the one TCRdb lists. The rearrangement links TRBV9 to TRBJ2-3; TRBD1 reflects the table's D call only, with no check against the DNA. Per the germline V gene, CDR1 is SGDLS and CDR2 is YYNGEE. A total of 18 residues make up the CDR3, ends included. CDR3 region: CASSEQGFGAGSTDTQYF.

The chain couples TRBV7-2 to TRBJ1-1; D uncertain. The CDR3 loop spans 15 amino acids. The ends were cut back, 5 bases at V and 0 bases at J, with 13 bases in the middle. Germline V gives CDR1 SGHTA, CDR2 FQGNSA. The CDR3 DNA follows: TGTGCCAGCAGCCTAACCCGGGGAGTGAACACTGAAGCTTTCTTT. Translating it yields CASSLTRGVNTEAFF.

This clone was seen at least ten times. The chain recombines TRBV7-2 with TRBJ2-7; D gene unclear. The CDR3 extends over 12 amino acids. Germline CDR1 SGHTA, CDR2 FQGNSA. V was shortened by 5 bases and J by 2 bases, with 7 bases between the two germline ends. This chain's CDR3 is CASSVRPYEQYF. The DNA for the CDR3 is TGTGCCAGCAGCGTTAGGCCCTACGAGCAGTACTTC.

In this sample, this clone turned up many times. The chain employs TRBV4-3 and TRBJ2-1; 7 bases align to TRBD1. The germline gives CDR1 LGHNA, CDR2 YSLEER. The CDR3 is 18 amino acids. With V trimmed by 0 bases and J by 2 bases, 10 bases remained unmatched. The CDR3 DNA follows: TGCGCCAGCAGCCAAGACCTCGAGGGGACAGAGGCCTACAATGAGCAGTTCTTC. Amino acids: CASSQDLEGTEAYNEQFF.

The J gene is TRBJ2-3, the V gene TRBV2; 8 bases are a match to TRBD2. The CDR3 runs to 15 residues. The V gene end was trimmed by 2 bases and the J gene end by 4 bases; junction bases not matched to a gene: 5. The germline gives CDR1 SNHLY, CDR2 FYNNEI. Here the CDR3 reads CASSERGGRADTQYF. The CDR3 DNA sequence: TGTGCCAGCAGTGAACGCGGGGGGCGTGCAGATACGCAGTATTTT.

This chain links TRBV30 with TRBJ2-7; TRBD2 might be the D (5 bases). V lost 0 bases to trimming and J lost 1 base, with 13 bases between them. Germline CDR1 is GTSNPN and CDR2 is SVGIG (reference sequence). This CDR3 has 15 amino acids. The CDR3, as DNA: TGTGCCTGGAGTGTACCGTGGACTGGATCCTACGAGCAGTACTTC. Translating it yields CAWSVPWTGSYEQYF.

In this sample, this clone turned up a few times. The chain uses TRBV5-8 and TRBJ1-2; the D is unclear. The germline gives CDR1 SGHTS, CDR2 YDEGEE. This CDR3 is 14 amino acids long. V gave up 0 bases and J gave up 3 bases, with 9 bases separating them. CDR3 coding DNA: TGTGCCAGCAGCTTGGGGGCGATCGACTATGGCTACACCTTC. Translated, it gives CASSLGAIDYGYTF.

Here the CDR3 reads CASSPALDRVYGYTF. In nucleotides, the CDR3 is TGCGCCAGCAGCCCAGCGCTAGACAGGGTCTATGGCTACACCTTC. J is TRBJ1-2 and V is TRBV5-1; 7 bases are shared with TRBD1. V was pared by 4 bases and J by 4 bases, with 10 bases of the junction left unmatched. This CDR3 spans 15 amino acids. The germline gives CDR1 SGHRS, CDR2 YFSETQ. Full variable domain (outside the CDR3, taken from reference TRBV5-1 and TRBJ1-2): KAGVTQTPRYLIKTRGQQVTLSCSPISGHRSVSWYQQTPGQGLQFLFEYFSETQRNKGNFPGRFSGRQFSNSRSEMNVSTLELGDSALYLCASSPALDRVYGYTFGSGTRLTVV.

The chain combines TRBV7-2 with TRBJ1-6; the D is unclear. Trimming pared 5 bases from V and 7 bases from J, leaving 6 bases between. Per germline, CDR1 SGHTA and CDR2 FQGNSA. This CDR3 spans 12 amino acids. The CDR3 DNA follows: TGTGCCAGCAGCCGCCGCAATTCACCCCTCCACTTT. It specifies CASSRRNSPLHF.

The rearrangement joins TRBV11-2 to TRBJ2-7; no clear D gene. The CDR3 covers 12 residues. V lost 5 bases, J lost 0 bases, and 5 bases lay in between. Germline V gives CDR1 SGHAT, CDR2 FQNNGV. The CDR3 region is CASSMTSYEQYF. The CDR3 DNA reads TGTGCCAGCAGCATGACCTCCTACGAGCAGTACTTC.

The rearrangement joins TRBV30 to TRBJ1-1; 9 nucleotides line up with TRBD1. CDR3 length: 14 amino acids. V was pared by 0 bases and J by 8 bases, with 7 bases of the junction left unmatched. Germline V CDR1 and CDR2: GTSNPN, SVGIG (reference sequence). The CDR3, as DNA: TGTGCCTGGAGTGTACTGCCCGGACAGGGGGAAGCTTTCTTT. Amino acids: CAWSVLPGQGEAFF. Using reference TRBV30 and TRBJ1-1 for the parts outside the CDR3, the full variable domain is SQTIHQWPATLVQPVGSPLSLECTVEGTSNPNLYWYRQAAGRGLQLLFYSVGIGQISSEVPQNLSASRPQDRQFILSSKKLLLSDSGFYLCAWSVLPGQGEAFFGQGTRLTVV.

This chain uses TRBV25-1 with TRBJ1-2; 9 nucleotides align to TRBD1. The ends lost 0 bases at V and 8 bases at J; junction bases unmatched: 4. CDR3 length: 14 residues. From germline, CDR1 is MGHDK and CDR2 SYGVNS. The CDR3 here is CASSEYSTGGGYTF. CDR3 DNA sequence: TGTGCCAGCAGTGAATATTCGACAGGGGGAGGCTACACCTTC.

The chain joins TRBV18 to TRBJ1-6; 8 bases match TRBD1. From germline, CDR1 is KGHSH and CDR2 LQKENI. The length of the CDR3 is 14 residues. V lost 2 bases, J lost 9 bases, and 3 bases stayed unmatched. CDR3 sequence (DNA): TGTGCCAGCTCACCAGACAGGGGTGCTTCACCCCTCCACTTT. Translating gives CASSPDRGASPLHF.

V and J are TRBV9 and TRBJ2-5; 8 nucleotides agree with TRBD1. CDR1 SGDLS and CDR2 YYNGEE come from the germline V gene. Unmatched junction bases numbered 7, after V lost 3 bases and J lost 0 bases. The CDR3 spans 16 residues. The CDR3 spells CASSAGGAGYQETQYF. The CDR3 nucleotides read TGTGCCAGCAGCGCAGGGGGCGCGGGGTACCAAGAGACCCAGTACTTC. The whole variable domain, filled in from reference TRBV9 and TRBJ2-5, reads DSGVTQTPKHLITATGQRVTLRCSPRSGDLSVYWYQQSLDQGLQFLIQYYNGEERAKGNILERFSAQQFPDLHSELNLSSLELGDSALYFCASSAGGAGYQETQYFGPGTRLLVL.

This clone came up many times. J is TRBJ2-1 and V is TRBV30; 8 bases are a match to TRBD2. The CDR3 has 13 residues. Unmatched junction bases numbered 4, after V lost 0 bases and J lost 9 bases. Looked up from germline, CDR1 is GTSNPN and CDR2 is SVGIG (reference sequence). The CDR3 coding sequence is TGTGCCTGGAGTGTTGGTAGCGGGGCTGAGCAGTTCTTC. Its translation: CAWSVGSGAEQFF.

This clone was counted a few times. CDR3 protein: CASKQWPSDEQFF. The CDR3 DNA reads TGTGCCAGCAAACAGTGGCCCAGCGATGAGCAGTTCTTC. The chain couples TRBV27 to TRBJ2-1; D not certain. Germline V CDR1 and CDR2: MNHEY, SMNVEV (reference sequence). This CDR3 has 13 amino acids. With 7 bases removed from V and 8 bases from J, the gap between germline ends came to 15 bases.

V is TRBV11-1 and J is TRBJ2-3, with 10 positions matching TRBD2. From germline, CDR1 is SGHAT and CDR2 FQDESV (reference sequence). V shed 1 base, J shed 1 base, and the junction held 8 bases outside the gene matches. The CDR3 runs to 18 residues. Here the CDR3 reads CASSLEASGGLRTDTQYF. The CDR3 DNA is TGTGCCAGCAGCTTAGAGGCTAGCGGGGGCCTTCGCACAGATACGCAGTATTTT.